This TCR beta chain originates from a study of T cells in Graves' hyperthyroidism and ophthalmopathy. Study-level results: Most thyroid clonotypes that were expanded above 0.001 also turned up in blood.

Amplification of TCR beta CDR3 regions used RNA as the template. The HTBI set primed first-round TCR CDR3 RT-PCR. Using its own MiXCR run on the multiplex PCR reads, TCRdb lists one record per CDR3 protein. The data show about 400,000 distinct CDR3 sequences, roughly 25% seen once. Newly diagnosed hyperthyroidism patients aged 18 to 65 years had disease lasting under 2 months. The germline V gene has CDR1 MNHEY and CDR2 SVGAGI. CDR3 length equals 15 residues. Trimming stripped 0 bases from V and 2 bases from J, with 9 bases between. Many counts were recorded for this clonotype. Its specificity is not known.

The chain joins TRBV6-5 to TRBJ2-3; D may be TRBD2 (6 bases). Sample: blood. The sequence came from a man in his forties or fifties with Graves' hyperthyroidism. The CDR3 loop reads CASSYSGGVTDTQYF. The CDR3 coding sequence is TGTGCCAGCAGTTACTCGGGCGGGGTCACAGATACGCAGTATTTT.